Detailed here is one T cell receptor beta chain. The source of the sample is a study of blood T cell repertoires in COVID-19. Study background: The samples span acute and convalescent COVID-19 from the United States, Italy and Spain. Sources were T cells, B-cell-depleted T cells, or PBMCs; the material itself was cDNA or gDNA.

Germline trimming cut 2 bases from V and 8 bases from J; bases unmatched to any gene: 11. Germline-derived CDR1 and CDR2 are LGHDT and YNNKEL (reference sequence). CDR3 length equals 17 residues. Original processing notes: Amplification of reference gene primers was used by the study to estimate nucleated cell counts. Only in-frame clones appear in the TCRdb table, and some are missing; sequencing was by immunoSEQ multiplex PCR. V and J calls and clone size are given by that table; D and trimming were obtained from the DNA. Here the sample spans 50,000 to 75,000 clones, 87% being singletons. V and J are TRBV3-1 (or the pseudogene TRBV3-2) and TRBJ1-6; 8 bases fit TRBD1. The sequenced material came from peripheral blood. The sequence came from a man older than 75 in a cohort sampled during active COVID-19. CDR3 sequence reads: CASSQWRSLGQDSPLHF. CDR3 DNA sequence: TGTGCCAGCAGCCAATGGCGGAGTTTGGGACAGGATTCACCCCTCCACTTT.